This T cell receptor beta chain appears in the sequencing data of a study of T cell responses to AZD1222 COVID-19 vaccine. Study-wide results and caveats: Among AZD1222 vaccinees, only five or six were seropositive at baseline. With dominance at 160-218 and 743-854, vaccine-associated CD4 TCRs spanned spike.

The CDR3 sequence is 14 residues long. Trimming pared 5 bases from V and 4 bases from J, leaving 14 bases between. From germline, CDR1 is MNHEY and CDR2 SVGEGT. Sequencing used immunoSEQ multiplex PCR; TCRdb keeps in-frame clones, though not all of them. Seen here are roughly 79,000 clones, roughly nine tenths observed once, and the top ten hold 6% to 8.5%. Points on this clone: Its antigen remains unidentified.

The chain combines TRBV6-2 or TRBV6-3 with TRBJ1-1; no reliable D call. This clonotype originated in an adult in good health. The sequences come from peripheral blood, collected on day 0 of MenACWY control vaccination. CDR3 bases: TGTGCCAGCAGTGCACAGTGGATGGGCACTGAAGCTTTCTTT. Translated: CASSAQWMGTEAFF.